The 18 T cell receptor beta chains reported below all come from one sample, sequenced in a study of blood T cell repertoires in COVID-19. The assay was immunoSEQ multiplex PCR, and TCRdb's table has in-frame clones only and misses some. The profile shows 250,000 to 300,000 clones, 85% to 90% of them singletons. The sequenced sample was peripheral blood. The source of these receptors is a woman aged 30 to 39 with COVID-19, enrolled during active disease.

The chain is built from TRBV29-1 and TRBJ2-1; TRBD2 matches 9 bases. Germline CDR1 SQVTM, CDR2 ANQGSEA. This CDR3 has 13 amino acids. J lost 7 bases, V lost 5 bases, and 6 bases had no gene match. CDR3 sequence reads: CSVSGTSKNEQFF. The CDR3 region has the DNA TGCAGCGTTTCCGGGACTAGCAAGAATGAGCAGTTCTTC.

The chain has TRBV24-1 and TRBJ2-3; D might be TRBD2 (5 bases). In germline, CDR1 is KGHDR, CDR2 SFDVKD. The CDR3 is made up of 15 amino acids. Trimming removed 10 bases at V and 0 bases at J, with 16 bases between. Here the CDR3 reads CATGDSGISTDTQYF. DNA of the CDR3: TGTGCCACGGGCGACTCCGGGATTAGCACAGATACGCAGTATTTT.

This clone was seen only a few times. The chain combines TRBV5-8 with TRBJ2-7; D is perhaps TRBD1 (5 bases). The length of the CDR3 is 11 residues. Germline lookup yields CDR1 SGHTS and CDR2 YDEGEE. Trimming cost V 4 bases and J 4 bases, with 6 bases left between them. CDR3 nucleotide sequence: TGTGCCAGCAGCCCAGGGTACGAGCAGTACTTC. This sequence encodes CASSPGYEQYF.

This clone was observed once. The genes are TRBV30 and TRBJ2-1; 10 bases match TRBD2. V lost 7 bases to trimming and J lost 9 bases; unmatched junction nucleotides: 12. Germline values: CDR1 GTSNPN, CDR2 SVGIG (reference sequence). The CDR3 is 14 residues long. The CDR3 sequence is CASQTSGVFGEQFF. CDR3 nucleotides: TGTGCCTCCCAAACTAGCGGGGTATTCGGTGAGCAGTTCTTC.

This rearrangement joins TRBV10-3 to TRBJ1-1, with no clear D. The V gene lost 7 bases and the J gene lost 0 bases, with 12 bases spanning the gap. Germline CDR1 ENHRY, CDR2 SYGVKD. CDR3 length: 14 residues. The CDR3 reads CAIIAGQMNTEAFF. Written as DNA, the CDR3 is TGTGCCATCATCGCAGGCCAGATGAACACTGAAGCTTTCTTT.

J is TRBJ2-5 and V is TRBV18, with TRBD1 as a possible D gene (5 bases). The CDR3 length is 13 residues. V lost 3 bases to trimming and J lost 3 bases, with 8 bases between them. Germline lookup yields CDR1 KGHSH and CDR2 LQKENI. The CDR3 nucleotides are TGTGCCAGCTCACCTGGGGCAAAAGAGACCCAGTACTTC. This codes for CASSPGAKETQYF.

The V and J genes are TRBV3-1 (or the pseudogene TRBV3-2) and TRBJ2-1, with 10 bases fitting TRBD2. This CDR3 spans 20 amino acids. Germline V gives CDR1 LGHDT, CDR2 YNNKEL (reference sequence). V dropped 6 bases and J dropped 5; count of bases not matched to a gene: 22. As DNA, the CDR3 is TGTGCCAGCAGACCCCGGGCTTCAATACCCACTAGCGGGGCCGACAATGAGCAGTTCTTC. Translation gives CASRPRASIPTSGADNEQFF.

J is TRBJ1-1 and V is TRBV6-2 or TRBV6-3; 10 bases align to TRBD1. Trimming removed 5 bases from V and 4 bases from J; junction bases left unmatched: 4. CDR3 size: 14 residues. Per germline, CDR1 MNHEY and CDR2 SVGEGT. The CDR3 DNA is TGTGCCAGCAGTAGACAGGGGGCTGTCACTGAAGCTTTCTTT. It translates to CASSRQGAVTEAFF.

The rearrangement links TRBV28 to TRBJ2-3, with 7 bases fitting TRBD1. The CDR3 is 15 amino acids. In germline, CDR1 is MDHEN, CDR2 SYDVKM. Germline trimming cut 6 bases from V and 5 bases from J; bases unmatched to any gene: 11. In nucleotides, the CDR3 is TGTGCCAGCAGACGCTTGGGACAGACCAAAGATACGCAGTATTTT. It encodes CASRRLGQTKDTQYF.

This chain connects TRBV10-3 to TRBJ2-7; possible D gene TRBD2, 6 bases. Trimming removed 6 bases from V and 7 bases from J, with 19 bases in between. Germline V gene data show CDR1 as ENHRY and CDR2 as SYGVKD. The CDR3 has 14 residues. The CDR3 sequence: CAIRRGLLNKEQYF. DNA of the CDR3: TGTGCCATCAGGAGGGGACTGTTAAATAAGGAGCAGTACTTC.

The chain has TRBV20-1 and TRBJ2-1; no clear D. The CDR3 contains 11 residues. Trimming took off 1 base at V and 7 bases at J, with 5 bases between the two ends. Germline CDR1 DFQATT, CDR2 SNEGSKA (reference sequence). CDR3 amino acids: CSARVGNEQFF. CDR3 bases: TGCAGTGCTAGAGTCGGGAATGAGCAGTTCTTC.

The genes are TRBV6-2 or TRBV6-3 and TRBJ2-7; 13 bases map to TRBD2. Germline CDR1 and CDR2: MNHEY and SVGEGT. This CDR3 region has 16 residues. The trim removed 3 bases at V and 5 bases at J, leaving 7 bases unmatched. CDR3 in DNA: TGTGCCAGCAGTTATAGAGGACTAGCGGGAGTGGACGAGCAGTACTTC. This translates into CASSYRGLAGVDEQYF.

This chain connects TRBV2 to TRBJ2-7; D gene ambiguous. V lost 3 bases and J 1 base, leaving 10 bases between the germline ends. CDR3 size: 14 residues. CDR1 and CDR2 from the germline V gene are SNHLY and FYNNEI. CDR3 nucleotide sequence: TGTGCCAGCAGTGAGTCTCACAGTTCCTACGAGCAGTACTTC. It yields the protein CASSESHSSYEQYF.

V and J are TRBV21-1 and TRBJ2-3; no DNA check was done on the table's D call, TRBD2. TRBV21-1 is marked as a pseudogene. The CDR3 extends over 16 amino acids. CDR3 sequence reads: CASSKGAGTLRDTQYF. The CDR3 bases are TGTGCCAGCAGCAAAGGAGCGGGAACCCTCCGGGATACGCAGTATTTT.

The chain uses TRBV10-1 and TRBJ2-1, with 10 bases fitting TRBD2. CDR1 and CDR2 from the germline V gene are WNHNN and SYGVQD (reference sequence). There are 14 residues in the CDR3. J lost 6 bases, V lost 5 bases, and 4 bases had no gene match. CDR3 sequence (DNA): TGCGCCAGCAGTTTGCTAGCGGGAGTCAATGAGCAGTTCTTC. Its protein product is CASSLLAGVNEQFF.

The genes are TRBV7-8 and TRBJ2-3, with D hard to call. Per the germline V gene, CDR1 is SGHVS and CDR2 is FQNEAQ. The CDR3 consists of 15 residues. Trimming took off 0 bases at V and 2 bases at J, with 9 bases between the two ends. The CDR3 DNA follows: TGTGCCAGCAGCTTAGCATTAGCCGCCACAGATACGCAGTATTTT. Translated, it gives CASSLALAATDTQYF.

This chain links TRBV7-8 with TRBJ1-4; 10 bases match TRBD1. J gave up 7 bases and V 0 bases, and 14 bases lay outside the gene matches. Germline values: CDR1 SGHVS, CDR2 FQNEAQ. The length of the CDR3 is 19 residues. The CDR3 DNA sequence: TGTGCCAGCAGCTTAGCGGTCCTTACAAGACAGGGGGCAGGTGAAAAACTGTTTTTT. This sequence encodes CASSLAVLTRQGAGEKLFF.

The table lists this clone with a count of one. The rearrangement links TRBV19 to TRBJ2-3, with a tentative D call TRBD1 (6 bases). V was cut by 4 bases and J by 2 bases, with 13 bases left in between. Germline V CDR1 and CDR2: LNHDA, SQIVND (reference sequence). The length of the CDR3 is 15 residues. CDR3 residues: CASSKRGRVTDTQYF. The CDR3 nucleotides read TGTGCCAGTAGTAAGAGGGGGAGAGTCACAGATACGCAGTATTTT.